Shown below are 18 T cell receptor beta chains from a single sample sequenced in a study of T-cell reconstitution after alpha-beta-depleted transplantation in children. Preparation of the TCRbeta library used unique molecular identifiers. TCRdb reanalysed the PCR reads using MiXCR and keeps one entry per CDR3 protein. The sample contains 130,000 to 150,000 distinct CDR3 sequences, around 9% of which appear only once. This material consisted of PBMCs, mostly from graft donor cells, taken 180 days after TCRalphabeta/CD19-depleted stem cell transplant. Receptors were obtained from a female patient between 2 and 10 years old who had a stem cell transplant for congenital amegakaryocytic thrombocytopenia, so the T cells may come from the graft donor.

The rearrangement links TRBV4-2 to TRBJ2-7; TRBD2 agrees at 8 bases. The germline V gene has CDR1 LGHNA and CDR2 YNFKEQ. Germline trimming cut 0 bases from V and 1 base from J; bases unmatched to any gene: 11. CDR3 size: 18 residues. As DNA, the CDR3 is TGTGCCAGCAGCCAAGAGTATGGCGGGGCGGGAGGTTCCTACGAGCAGTACTTC. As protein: CASSQEYGGAGGSYEQYF.

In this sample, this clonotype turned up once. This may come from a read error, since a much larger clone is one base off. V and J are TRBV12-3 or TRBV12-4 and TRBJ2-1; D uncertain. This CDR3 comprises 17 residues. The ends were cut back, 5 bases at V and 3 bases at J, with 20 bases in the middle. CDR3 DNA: TGTGCCAGCAGTCCCCGGGTCGGGCTTAGGATCTACAATGAGCAGTTCTTC. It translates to CASSPRVGLRIYNEQFF.

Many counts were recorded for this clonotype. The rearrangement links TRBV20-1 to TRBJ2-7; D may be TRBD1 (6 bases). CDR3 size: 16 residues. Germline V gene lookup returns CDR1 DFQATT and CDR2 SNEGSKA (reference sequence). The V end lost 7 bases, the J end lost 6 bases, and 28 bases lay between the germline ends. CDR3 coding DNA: TGCAGTGTGTTTAGGGACATACATCCACTAAGCAGCGAGCAGTACTTC. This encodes CSVFRDIHPLSSEQYF.

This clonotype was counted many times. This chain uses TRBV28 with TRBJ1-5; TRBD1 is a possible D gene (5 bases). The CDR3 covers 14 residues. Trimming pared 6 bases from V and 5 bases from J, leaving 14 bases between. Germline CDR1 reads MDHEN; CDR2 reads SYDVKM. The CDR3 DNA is TGTGCCAGCAGCGTACACAGGTCGCATCAGCCCCAGCATTTT. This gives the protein CASSVHRSHQPQHF.

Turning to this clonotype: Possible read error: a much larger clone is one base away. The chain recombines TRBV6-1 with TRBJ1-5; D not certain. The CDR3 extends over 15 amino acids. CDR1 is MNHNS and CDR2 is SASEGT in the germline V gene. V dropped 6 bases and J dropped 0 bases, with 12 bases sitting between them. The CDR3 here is CASRDSRYSNQPQHF. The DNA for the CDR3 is TGTGCCAGCAGGGATAGTCGTTATAGCAATCAGCCCCAGCATTTT.

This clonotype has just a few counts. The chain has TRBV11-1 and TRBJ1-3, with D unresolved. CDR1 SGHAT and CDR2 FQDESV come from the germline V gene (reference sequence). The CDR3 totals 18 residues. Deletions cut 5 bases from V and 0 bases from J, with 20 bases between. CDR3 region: CASSLRRGINLSGNTIYF. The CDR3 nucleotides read TGTGCCAGCAGCCTTCGAAGAGGCATAAACCTCTCTGGAAACACCATATATTTT.

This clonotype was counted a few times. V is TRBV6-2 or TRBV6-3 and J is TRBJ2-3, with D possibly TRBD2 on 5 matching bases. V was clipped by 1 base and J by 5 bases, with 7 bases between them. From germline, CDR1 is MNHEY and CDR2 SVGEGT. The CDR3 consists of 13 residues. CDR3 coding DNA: TGTGCCAGCAGTTACTATGCGGGAGATACGCAGTATTTT. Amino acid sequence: CASSYYAGDTQYF.

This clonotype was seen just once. DNA of the CDR3: TGTGCCAGCAGCTTGGTGGACAGCCACACAGATACGCAGTATTTT. Translation gives CASSLVDSHTDTQYF. The chain uses TRBV5-5 and TRBJ2-3, with TRBD1 as a possible D gene (6 bases). With 0 bases removed from V and 2 bases from J, the gap between germline ends came to 10 bases. The CDR3 covers 15 residues. Germline loops: CDR1 SGHKS, CDR2 YYEKEE (reference sequence).

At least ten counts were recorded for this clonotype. CDR3 sequence (DNA): TGTGCCAGCAGCGCGTTTGGGGCCAAAAACATTCAGTACTTC. Its translation is CASSAFGAKNIQYF. The chain is built from TRBV11-2 and TRBJ2-4; D is undetermined. This CDR3 comprises 14 residues. V lost 5 bases and J lost 1, with 9 bases in between. Germline CDR1 is SGHAT and CDR2 is FQNNGV. The whole variable domain, filled in from reference TRBV11-2 and TRBJ2-4, reads EAGVAQSPRYKIIEKRQSVAFWCNPISGHATLYWYQQILGQGPKLLIQFQNNGVVDDSQLPKDRFSAERLKGVDSTLKIQPAKLEDSAVYLCASSAFGAKNIQYFGAGTRLSVL.

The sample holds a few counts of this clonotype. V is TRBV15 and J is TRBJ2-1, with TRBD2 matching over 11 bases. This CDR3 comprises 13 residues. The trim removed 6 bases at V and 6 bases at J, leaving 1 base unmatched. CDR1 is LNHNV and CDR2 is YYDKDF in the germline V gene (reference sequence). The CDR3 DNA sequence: TGTGCCACCAGGGGGACTAGCGGCAATGAGCAGTTCTTC. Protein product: CATRGTSGNEQFF. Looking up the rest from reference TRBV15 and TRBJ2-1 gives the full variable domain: DAMVIQNPRYQVTQFGKPVTLSCSQTLNHNVMYWYQQKSSQAPKLLFHYYDKDFNNEADTPDNFQSRRPNTSFCFLDIRSPGLGDTAMYLCATRGTSGNEQFFGPGTRLTVL.

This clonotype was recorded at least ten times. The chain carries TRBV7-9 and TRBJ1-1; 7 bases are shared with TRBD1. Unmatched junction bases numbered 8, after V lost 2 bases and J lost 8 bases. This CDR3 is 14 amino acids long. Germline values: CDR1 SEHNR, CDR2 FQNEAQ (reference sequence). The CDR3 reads CASSLREGAAEAFF. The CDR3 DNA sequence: TGTGCCAGCAGCTTAAGGGAGGGGGCTGCCGAAGCTTTCTTT.

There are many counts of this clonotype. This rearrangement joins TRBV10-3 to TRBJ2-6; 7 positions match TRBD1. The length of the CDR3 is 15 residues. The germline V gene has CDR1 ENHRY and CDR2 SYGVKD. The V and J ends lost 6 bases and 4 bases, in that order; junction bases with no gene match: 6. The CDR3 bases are TGTGCCATCAGCGAGACAGGGAACGGGGCCAACGTCCTGACTTTC. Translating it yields CAISETGNGANVLTF.

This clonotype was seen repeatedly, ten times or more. The CDR3 DNA reads as TGTGCCAGCAGCCAAGATTTACTAGCGTTCGGGGAGCAGTACTTC. As protein: CASSQDLLAFGEQYF. The chain couples TRBV3-1 to TRBJ2-7, with 7 positions matching TRBD2. This CDR3 has 15 residues. The trim removed 0 bases at V and 7 bases at J, leaving 9 bases unmatched. CDR1 is LGHDT and CDR2 is YNNKEL in the germline V gene (reference sequence).

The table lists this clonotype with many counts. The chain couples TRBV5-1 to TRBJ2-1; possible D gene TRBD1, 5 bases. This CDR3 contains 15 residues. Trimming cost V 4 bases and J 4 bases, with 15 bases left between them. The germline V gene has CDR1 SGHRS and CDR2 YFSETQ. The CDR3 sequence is CASSPDSLLYNEQFF. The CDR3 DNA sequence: TGCGCCAGCAGCCCCGACAGCCTTCTGTACAATGAGCAGTTCTTC.

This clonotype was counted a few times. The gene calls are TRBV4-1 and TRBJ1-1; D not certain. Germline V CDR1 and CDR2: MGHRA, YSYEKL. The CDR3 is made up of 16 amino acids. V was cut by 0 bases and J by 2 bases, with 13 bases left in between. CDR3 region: CASSQDGNIANTEAFF. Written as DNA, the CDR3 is TGCGCCAGCAGCCAAGATGGCAACATTGCAAACACTGAAGCTTTCTTT.

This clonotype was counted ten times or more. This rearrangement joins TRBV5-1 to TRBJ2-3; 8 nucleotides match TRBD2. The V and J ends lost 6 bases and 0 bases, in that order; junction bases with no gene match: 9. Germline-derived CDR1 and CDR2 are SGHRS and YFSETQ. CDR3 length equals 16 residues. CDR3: CASTPYRGGSTDTQYF. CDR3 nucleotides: TGCGCCAGCACCCCTTATCGGGGGGGCAGCACAGATACGCAGTATTTT.

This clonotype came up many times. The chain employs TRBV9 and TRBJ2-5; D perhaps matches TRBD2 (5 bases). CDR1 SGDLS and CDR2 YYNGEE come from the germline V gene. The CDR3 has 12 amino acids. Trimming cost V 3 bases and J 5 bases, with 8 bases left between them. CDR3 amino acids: CASSAEGETQYF. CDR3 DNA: TGTGCCAGCAGCGCCGAGGGTGAGACCCAGTACTTC.

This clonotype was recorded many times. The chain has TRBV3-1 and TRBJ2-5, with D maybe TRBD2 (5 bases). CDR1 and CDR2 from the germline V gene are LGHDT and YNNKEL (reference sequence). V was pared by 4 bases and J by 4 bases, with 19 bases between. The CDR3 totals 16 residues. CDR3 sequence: CASSPPDKGGRETQYF. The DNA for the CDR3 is TGTGCCAGCAGCCCCCCTGATAAGGGTGGGAGAGAGACCCAGTACTTC.